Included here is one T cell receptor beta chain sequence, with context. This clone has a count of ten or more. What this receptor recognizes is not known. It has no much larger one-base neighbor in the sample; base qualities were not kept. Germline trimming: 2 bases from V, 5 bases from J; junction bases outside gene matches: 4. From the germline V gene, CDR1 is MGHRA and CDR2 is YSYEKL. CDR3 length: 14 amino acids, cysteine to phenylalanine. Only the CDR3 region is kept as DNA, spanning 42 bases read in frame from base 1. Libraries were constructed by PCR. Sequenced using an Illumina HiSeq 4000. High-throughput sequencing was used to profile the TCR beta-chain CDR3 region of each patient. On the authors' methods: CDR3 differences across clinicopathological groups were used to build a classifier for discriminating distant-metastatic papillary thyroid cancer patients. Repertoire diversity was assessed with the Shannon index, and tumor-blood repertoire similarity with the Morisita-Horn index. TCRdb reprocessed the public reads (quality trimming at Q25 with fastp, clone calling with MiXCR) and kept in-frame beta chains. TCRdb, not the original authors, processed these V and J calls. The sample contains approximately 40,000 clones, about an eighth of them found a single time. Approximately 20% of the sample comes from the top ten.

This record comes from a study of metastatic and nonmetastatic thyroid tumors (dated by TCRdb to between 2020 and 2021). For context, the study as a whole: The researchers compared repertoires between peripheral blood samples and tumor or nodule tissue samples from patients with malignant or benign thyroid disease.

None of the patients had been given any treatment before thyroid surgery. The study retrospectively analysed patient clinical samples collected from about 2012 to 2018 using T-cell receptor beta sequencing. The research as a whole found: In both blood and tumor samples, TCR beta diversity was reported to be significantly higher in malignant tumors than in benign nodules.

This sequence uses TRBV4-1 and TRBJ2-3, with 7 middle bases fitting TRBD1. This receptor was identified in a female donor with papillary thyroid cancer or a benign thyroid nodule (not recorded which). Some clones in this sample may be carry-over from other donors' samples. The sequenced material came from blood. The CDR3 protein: CASSQRQGVDTQYF. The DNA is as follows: TGCGCCAGCAGCCAACGACAGGGAGTAGATACGCAGTATTTT.